The source of this T cell receptor beta chain is a study of T cell repertoires in cytomegalovirus infection (dated by TCRdb to between 2018 and 2021). In terms of the full investigation: Donor HLA type was relevant to the analysis, as public TCR beta signatures indicated carriage of CMV infection together with the matching HLA type. General findings and caveats noted by the study authors: The ex vivo response was dominated by HLA-C-restricted CMV-specific TCR beta clonotypes, and the single most frequent clonotype in two of eight donors was supplied by these HLA-C-restricted clonotypes. Cumulative frequency of public TCR beta family members discriminated carriers of CMV infection plus the relevant HLA type in this cohort and an independent 352-donor cohort.

The reads were generated on an Illumina HiSeq 1500. In-frame beta chains were kept once TCRdb had trimmed the public reads at Q25 with fastp and called clones with MiXCR. Rows merge per CDR3 protein into single entries with the most common DNA and genes. The sample profile shows 150,000 to 200,000 distinct CDR3 sequences; approximately 15% of them were found once. The ten top clones hold roughly a quarter of the sample. Between the V and J ends, shortened by 2 bases and 4 bases respectively, the junction contains 6 bases. The germline V gene sets CDR1 to ENHRY and CDR2 to SYGVKD. The CDR3 goes from the cysteine to the phenylalanine over 12 residues. Only the CDR3 portion is preserved as DNA: 36 bases, with reading frame beginning at the first base. This clonotype came up a few times. Its antigen has not been determined. No base-level quality is on record; no much larger clone is a single base apart.

What was sequenced was PBMCs. Recombination joined TRBV10-3 with TRBJ2-7, and the D gene may be TRBD1, 5 bases matching. This clonotype was sampled from a human donor in good health (CMV status not recorded). Some clones in this sample may be carry-over from other donors' samples. The CDR3 protein sequence reads: CAISETGYEQYF. The bases read TGTGCCATCAGTGAGACAGGTTACGAGCAGTACTTC.